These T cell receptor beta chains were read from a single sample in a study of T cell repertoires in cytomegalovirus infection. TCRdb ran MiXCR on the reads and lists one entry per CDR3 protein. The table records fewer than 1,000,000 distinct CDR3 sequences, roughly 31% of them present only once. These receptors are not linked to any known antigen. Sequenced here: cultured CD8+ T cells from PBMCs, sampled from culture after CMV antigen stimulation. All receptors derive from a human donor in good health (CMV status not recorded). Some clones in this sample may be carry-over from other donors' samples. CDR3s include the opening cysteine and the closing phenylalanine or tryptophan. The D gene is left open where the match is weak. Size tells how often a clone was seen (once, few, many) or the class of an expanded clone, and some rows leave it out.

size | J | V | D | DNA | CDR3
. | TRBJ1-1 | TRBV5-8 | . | TGTGCCAGCAGCCCAATGGGCCCGAACACTGAAGCTTTCTTT | CASSPMGPNTEAFF
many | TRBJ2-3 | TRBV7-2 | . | TGTGCCAGCAGCCAAGGGGGGGGTGAAACCTATACGCAGTATTTT | CASSQGGGETYTQYF
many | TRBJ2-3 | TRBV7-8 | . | TGTGCCAGCAGCTTATCGAGGGACCTGGAGTATTTT | CASSLSRDLEYF
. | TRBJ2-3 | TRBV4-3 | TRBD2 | TGCGCCAGCAGCCAAGATTTTAGCGGGGGTCGAGATACGCAGTATTTT | CASSQDFSGGRDTQYF
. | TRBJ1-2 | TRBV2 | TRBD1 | TGTGCCAGCAGTGAAAAGGGGGCGGCTATTATCTATGGCTACACCTTC | CASSEKGAAIIYGYTF
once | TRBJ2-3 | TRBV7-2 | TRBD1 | TGTGCCAGCAGCTACAACAGGGGTATAGATACGCAGTATTTT | CASSYNRGIDTQYF
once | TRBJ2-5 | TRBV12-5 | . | TGTGCTAGTGGTTCGGGGACCGGGAGAGAGACCCAGTACTTC | CASGSGTGRETQYF
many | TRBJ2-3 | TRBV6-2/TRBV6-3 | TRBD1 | TGTGCCAGCAGCCCCGGGACAGACTACACAGATACGCAGTATTTT | CASSPGTDYTDTQYF
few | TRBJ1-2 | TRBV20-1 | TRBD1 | TGCAGTGCTAAGACAGGGGGCGCTTCCCTCTATGGCTACACCTTC | CSAKTGGASLYGYTF
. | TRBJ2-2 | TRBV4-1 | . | TGCGCCAGCAGCCAAACGGGCCTCCCCCCCGCCGGGGAGCTGTTTTTT | CASSQTGLPPAGELFF
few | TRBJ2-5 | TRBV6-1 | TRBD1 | TGTGCCAGCAGTTCGGGGACAGGGGCGTACCAAGAGACCCAGTACTTC | CASSSGTGAYQETQYF
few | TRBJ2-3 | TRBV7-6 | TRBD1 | TGTGCCAGCAGCTTAAACTTTAGGGACAGGGGGATGACAGATACGCAGTATTTT | CASSLNFRDRGMTDTQYF
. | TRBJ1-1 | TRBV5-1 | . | TGCGCCAGCAGCTTGGCCCTACAGGGTCCGGCGAACACTGAAGCTTTCTTT | CASSLALQGPANTEAFF
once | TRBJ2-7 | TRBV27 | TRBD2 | TGTGCCAGCCATGGGAGGGTCTCCTACGAGCAGTACTTC | CASHGRVSYEQYF
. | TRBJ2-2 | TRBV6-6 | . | TGTGCCAGCAGTTACCCCGACAGGAAGAACACCGGGGAGCTGTTTTTT | CASSYPDRKNTGELFF
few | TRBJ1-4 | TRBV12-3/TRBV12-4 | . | TGTGCCAGCAGTTTATATGCGGGCCCAGGAGAAAAACTGTTTTTT | CASSLYAGPGEKLFF
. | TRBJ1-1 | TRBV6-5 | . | TGTGCCAGCAGTTACGACACCTCGAACACTGAAGCTTTCTTT | CASSYDTSNTEAFF
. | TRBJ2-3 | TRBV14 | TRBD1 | TGTGCCAGCAGCCAAGTTTGGGACAGGGAGTCAGATACGCAGTATTTT | CASSQVWDRESDTQYF
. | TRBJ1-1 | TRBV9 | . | TGTGCCAGCAGCGCCAATCCCACGGGGGGTAGCACTGAAGCTTTCTTT | CASSANPTGGSTEAFF
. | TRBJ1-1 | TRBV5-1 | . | TGCGCCAGCAGCTTTAAGTTCCCTGAAGCTTTCTTT | CASSFKFPEAFF
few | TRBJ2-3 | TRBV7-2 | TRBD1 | TGTGCCAGCAGCCTGACAGGGCCCCTCACAGATACGCAGTATTTT | CASSLTGPLTDTQYF
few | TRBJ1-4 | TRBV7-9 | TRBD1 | TGTGCCAGCAGCCGGGACAGGGGAAGGGAAGGCCCTGAAAAACTGTTTTTT | CASSRDRGREGPEKLFF
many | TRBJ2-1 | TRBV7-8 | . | TGTGCCAGCAGCCCAACGTCCGGGAATGAGCAGTTCTTC | CASSPTSGNEQFF
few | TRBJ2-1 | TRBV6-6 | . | TGTGCCAGCACTCCCGCCGCCGGGTCCTACAATGAGCAGTTCTTC | CASTPAAGSYNEQFF
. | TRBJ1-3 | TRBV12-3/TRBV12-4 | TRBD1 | TGTGCCAGCAGTGAACGGGACAGCCACTCTGGAAACACCATATATTTT | CASSERDSHSGNTIYF
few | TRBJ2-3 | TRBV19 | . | TGTGCCAGTAGTAGCCGGAACCCCACAGATACGCAGTATTTT | CASSSRNPTDTQYF
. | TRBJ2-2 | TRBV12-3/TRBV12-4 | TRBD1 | TGTGCCAGCAGTCGCCCCCAGACAGGGGCCGGGGAGCTGTTTTTT | CASSRPQTGAGELFF
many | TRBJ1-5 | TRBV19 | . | TGTGCCAGTAGTATTGGTGGGGGTGGCAATCAGCCCCAGCATTTT | CASSIGGGGNQPQHF
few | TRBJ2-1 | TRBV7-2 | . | TGTGCCAGCAGCTTAGAGCTATTAACCGATGAGCAGTTCTTC | CASSLELLTDEQFF
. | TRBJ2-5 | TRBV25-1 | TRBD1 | TGTGCCAGCAGTATCCGGGACAGCCAAGAGACCCAGTACTTC | CASSIRDSQETQYF
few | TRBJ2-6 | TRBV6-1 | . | TGTGCCATGGGCGGGTACTCTGGGGCCAACGTCCTGACTTTC | CAMGGYSGANVLTF
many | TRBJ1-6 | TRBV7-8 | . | TGTGCCAGCAGCACCCGCGTCGCCAGCTCCTATAATTCACCCCTCCACTTT | CASSTRVASSYNSPLHF